This TCR beta chain stems from a study of T cells in Graves' hyperthyroidism and ophthalmopathy. Between the trimmed V and J ends, which lost 2 bases and 4 bases, there was a span of 14 bases. The CDR3 length is 15 residues. Germline assignment: CDR1 SGHTA and CDR2 FQGNSA. This clonotype has only a few counts. Researchers amplified the TCR beta CDR3 regions from RNA transcripts. With the HTBI primer set, the TCR CDR3 went through a first round of RT-PCR. MiXCR, applied by TCRdb to the multiplex PCR reads, yields one record per CDR3 protein. The data show 350,000 to 450,000 distinct CDR3 sequences, with about 18% seen just once and around 35% held by the top ten.

V is TRBV7-2 and J is TRBJ1-2; a weak D match, TRBD1 (5 bases). This sequence originates from a woman in her twenties or thirties with Graves' hyperthyroidism that later progressed to Graves' ophthalmopathy. The sequencing sample was made of blood. The chain's CDR3 is CASSLRERQFYGYTF. CDR3 DNA: TGTGCCAGCAGCTTACGAGAGAGACAGTTCTATGGCTACACCTTC.